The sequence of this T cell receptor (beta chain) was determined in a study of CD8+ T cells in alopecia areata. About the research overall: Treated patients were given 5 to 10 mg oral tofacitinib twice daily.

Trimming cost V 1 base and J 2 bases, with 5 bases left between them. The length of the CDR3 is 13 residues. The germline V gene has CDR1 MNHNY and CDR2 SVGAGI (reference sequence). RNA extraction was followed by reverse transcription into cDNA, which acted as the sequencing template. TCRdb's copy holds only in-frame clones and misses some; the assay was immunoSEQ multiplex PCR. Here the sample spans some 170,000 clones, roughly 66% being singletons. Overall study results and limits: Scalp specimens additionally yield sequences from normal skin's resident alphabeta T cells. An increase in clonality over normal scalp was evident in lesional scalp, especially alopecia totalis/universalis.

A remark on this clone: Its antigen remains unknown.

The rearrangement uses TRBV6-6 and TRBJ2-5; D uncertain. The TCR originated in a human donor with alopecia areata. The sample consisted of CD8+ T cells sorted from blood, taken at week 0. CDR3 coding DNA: TGTGCCAGCAGTTACTGGCAGCAAGAGACCCAGTACTTC. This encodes CASSYWQQETQYF.